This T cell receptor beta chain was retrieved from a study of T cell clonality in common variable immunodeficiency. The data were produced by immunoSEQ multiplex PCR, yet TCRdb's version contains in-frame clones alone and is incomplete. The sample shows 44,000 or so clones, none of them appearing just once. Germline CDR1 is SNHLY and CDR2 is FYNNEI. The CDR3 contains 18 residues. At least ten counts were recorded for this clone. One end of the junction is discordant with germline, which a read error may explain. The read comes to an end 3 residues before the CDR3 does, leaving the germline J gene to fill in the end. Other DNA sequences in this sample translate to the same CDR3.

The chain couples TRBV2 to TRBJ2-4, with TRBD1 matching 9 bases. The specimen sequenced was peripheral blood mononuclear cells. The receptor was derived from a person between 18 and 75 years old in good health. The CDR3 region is CASSGDRESYPAKNIQYF. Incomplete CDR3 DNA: TGCGCCAGCAGTGGGGACAGGGAAAGTTATCCAGCCAAAAACATT.